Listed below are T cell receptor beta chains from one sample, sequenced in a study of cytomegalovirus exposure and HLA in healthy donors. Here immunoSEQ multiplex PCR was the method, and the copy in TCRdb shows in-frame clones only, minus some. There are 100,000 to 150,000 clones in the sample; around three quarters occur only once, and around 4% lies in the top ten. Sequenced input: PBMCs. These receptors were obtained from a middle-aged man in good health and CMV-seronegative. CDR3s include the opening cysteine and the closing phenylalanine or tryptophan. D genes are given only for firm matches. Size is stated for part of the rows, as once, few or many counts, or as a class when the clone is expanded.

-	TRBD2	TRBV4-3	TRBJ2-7	TGCGCCAGCAGCCAAGGAGCGGGGGACATATACGAGCAGTACTTC	CASSQGAGDIYEQYF
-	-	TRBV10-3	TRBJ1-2	TGTGCCATCAGTGAGTCTAGTGCAGGAGGGGACTATGGCTACACCTTC	CAISESSAGGDYGYTF
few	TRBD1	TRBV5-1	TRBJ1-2	TGCGCCAGCAGCATGGGACAGGGGACCGACTACACCTTC	CASSMGQGTDYTF
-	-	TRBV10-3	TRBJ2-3	TGTGCCACCGGCGGGCCAAGGGACACAGATACGCAGTATTTT	CATGGPRDTDTQYF
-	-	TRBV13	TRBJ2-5	TGTGCCAGCAGCACCGGAGGGGGGGCGGGTGAGACCCAGTACTTC	CASSTGGGAGETQYF
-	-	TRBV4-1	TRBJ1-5	TGCGCCAGCAGCCAAGATACACAAGGCAATCAGCCCCAGCATTTT	CASSQDTQGNQPQHF
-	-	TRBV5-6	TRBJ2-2	TGTGCCAGCAGCCCCGAGACGAACACCGGGGAGCTGTTTTTT	CASSPETNTGELFF
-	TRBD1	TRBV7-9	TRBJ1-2	TGTGCCACCATAGTAGCCGGGACAGACTATGGCTACACCTTC	CATIVAGTDYGYTF
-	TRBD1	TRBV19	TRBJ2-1	TGTGCCAGTAGTTTTTGGGACAGGGAAAACAATGAGCAGTTCTTC	CASSFWDRENNEQFF
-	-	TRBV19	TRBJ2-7	TGTGCCAGTAGTAACGGGGGTGCCTACGAGCAGTACTTC	CASSNGGAYEQYF
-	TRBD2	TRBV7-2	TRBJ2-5	TGTGCCAGCAGAACCGGGACTATCGGGGGAGAGACCCAGTACTTC	CASRTGTIGGETQYF
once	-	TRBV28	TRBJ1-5	TGTGCCAGCAGTTTAGGGGCAGTACTCAATCAGCCCCAGCATTTT	CASSLGAVLNQPQHF
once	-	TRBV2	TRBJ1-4	TGTGCCAGCAGTGTACCAACTCGGGAGGCCCACGAAAAACTGTTTTTT	CASSVPTREAHEKLFF
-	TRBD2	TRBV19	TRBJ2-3	TGTGCCAGTAGTATAGCCCGGACTAGCGGGGGGGCAAGGGATACGCAGTATTTT	CASSIARTSGGARDTQYF
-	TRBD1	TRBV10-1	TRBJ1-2	TGCGCCAGCAGTGAGCACAGGACAGGGGGCTATATCAGATGCGGCTACACCTTC	CASSEHRTGGYIRCGYTF
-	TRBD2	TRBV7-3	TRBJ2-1	TGTGCCAGCAGCCGGGGGGAGGATGAGCAGTTCTTC	CASSRGEDEQFF
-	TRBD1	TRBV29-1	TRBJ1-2	TGCAGCGCTGGGACAGGGGGCGCCGGCTATGGCTACACCTTC	CSAGTGGAGYGYTF
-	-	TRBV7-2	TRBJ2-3	TGTGCCAGCAGTATAACACCAGGGCAAGATACGCAGTATTTT	CASSITPGQDTQYF
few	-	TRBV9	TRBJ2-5	TGTGCCAGCAGCGCCTCACAGGGAGGGGTGACCCAGTACTTC	CASSASQGGVTQYF
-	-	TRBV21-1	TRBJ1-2	TGTGCCAGCAGAAGGACAGGGGGCGGCTATGGCTACACCTTC	CASRRTGGGYGYTF
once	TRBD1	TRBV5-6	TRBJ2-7	TGTGCCAGCAGTTTTAGGACAGGGGTCTACAACGAGCAGTACTTC	CASSFRTGVYNEQYF
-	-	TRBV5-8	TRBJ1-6	TGTGCCAGCAGCTACAGGGACGAGGATAATTCACCCCTCCACTTT	CASSYRDEDNSPLHF
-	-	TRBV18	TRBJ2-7	TGTGCCAGCTCACCACCGATATCTTGGGATAGGGACACAAAAAAGGCCTACGAGCAGTACTTC	CASSPPISWDRDTKKAYEQYF
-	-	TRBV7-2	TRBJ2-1	TGTGCCAGCAGCCTTGCTCTGGCGGTCCGCATACCCCAGTTCTTC	CASSLALAVRIPQFF
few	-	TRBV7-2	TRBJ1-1	TGTGCCAGCAGCTTCTCCCCCGCGGGGGGGGCCGACACTGAAGCTTTCTTT	CASSFSPAGGADTEAFF
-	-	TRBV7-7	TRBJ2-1	TGTGCCAGCAGCATGGACATCTACAATGAGCAGTTCTTC	CASSMDIYNEQFF
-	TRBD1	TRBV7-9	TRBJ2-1	TGTGCCAGCAGCTTAGCAGGACAGGGCTATGAGCAGTTCTTC	CASSLAGQGYEQFF
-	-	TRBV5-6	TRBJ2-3	TGTGCCAGCAGCTTGCGTTTCCAGGCCCACACAGATACGCAGTATTTT	CASSLRFQAHTDTQYF
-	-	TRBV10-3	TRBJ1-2	TGTGCCTTTTCTGACACAACTAACTATGGCTACACCTTC	CAFSDTTNYGYTF
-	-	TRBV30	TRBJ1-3	TGTGCATCAGGGCACTCTGGAAACACCATATATTTT	CASGHSGNTIYF
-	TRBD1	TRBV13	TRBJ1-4	TGTGCCAGCAGCAGACAGGGGTCGGATGAAAAACTGTTTTTT	CASSRQGSDEKLFF
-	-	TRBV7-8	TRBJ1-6	TGTGCCAGCAGCCGTCCGGGACAAGGGAATTCACCCCTCCACTTT	CASSRPGQGNSPLHF
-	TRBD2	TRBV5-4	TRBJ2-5	TGTGCCAGCAGCTTGGGAGGTCGCAGCGGGGGTCAAGAGACCCAGTACTTC	CASSLGGRSGGQETQYF
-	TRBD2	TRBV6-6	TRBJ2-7	TGTGCCAGCACCTCCCCTGGCGGGGGTAGCGAGCAGTACTTC	CASTSPGGGSEQYF
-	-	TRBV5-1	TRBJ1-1	TGCGCCAGCAGCTTGTCGGCAGGGAACTTGAACACTGAAGCTTTCTTT	CASSLSAGNLNTEAFF
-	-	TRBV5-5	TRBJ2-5	TGTGCCAGCAGCTTTGGGGCGAGGGAGACCCAGTACTTC	CASSFGARETQYF
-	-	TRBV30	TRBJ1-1	TGTGCCTGGATAGGCAGCAGGGGCACTGAAGCTTTCTTT	CAWIGSRGTEAFF
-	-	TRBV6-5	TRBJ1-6	TGTGCCAGCAGTCAACGGGTTAATTCACCCCTCTACTTT	CASSQRVNSPLYF
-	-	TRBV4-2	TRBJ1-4	TGTGCCAGCAGCCCCGCCGGGACAAGAGAAGAAAAACTGTTTTTT	CASSPAGTREEKLFF
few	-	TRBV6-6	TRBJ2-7	TGTGCCAGCAGTTACTCGAGTGACAGCTCCTACGAGCAGTACTTC	CASSYSSDSSYEQYF
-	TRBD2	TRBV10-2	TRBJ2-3	TGCGCCAGCAGTGAGCTAGCGGGGGGGTACACAGATACGCAGTATTTT	CASSELAGGYTDTQYF
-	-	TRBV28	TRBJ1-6	TGTGCCAGCAGTCCAAGTACCTCAGGTGGTTCACCCCTCCACTTT	CASSPSTSGGSPLHF
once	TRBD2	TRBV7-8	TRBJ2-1	TGTGCCAGCAGCCAGCCGGGACTAGCATTGGAGCAGTTCTTC	CASSQPGLALEQFF
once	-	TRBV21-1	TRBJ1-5	TGTGCCAGCTGCCGGGACACCAATCAGCCCCAGCATTTT	CASCRDTNQPQHF
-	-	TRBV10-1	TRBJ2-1	TGCGCCAGCAGTGAGTCGAAGCGTTCTAGCTCCTACAATGAGCAGTTCTTC	CASSESKRSSSYNEQFF
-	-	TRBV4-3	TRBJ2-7	TGCGCCAGCAGCCAAGATTTATTCGGAGATTACGAGCAGTACTTC	CASSQDLFGDYEQYF
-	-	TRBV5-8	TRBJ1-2	TGTGCCAGCAGCCTTTACTCTGGACATCTGGTGGACCGTTTC	CASSLYSGHLVDRF
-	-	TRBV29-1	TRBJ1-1	TGCAGCGTTGTATGGCCGGGATCAGGTTCTGAAGCTTTCTTT	CSVVWPGSGSEAFF
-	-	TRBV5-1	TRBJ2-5	TGCGCCAGCAGCTCCTCGGGACTCCAAGAGACCCAGTACTTC	CASSSSGLQETQYF
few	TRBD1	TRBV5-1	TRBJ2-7	TGCGCCAGCAGCGCTCAGGGGGCTTACGAGCAGTACTTC	CASSAQGAYEQYF
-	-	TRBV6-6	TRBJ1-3	TGTGCCAGCACCAGGGGCCTAAACTCTGGAAACACCATATATTTT	CASTRGLNSGNTIYF
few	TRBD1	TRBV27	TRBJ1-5	TGTGCCAGCAGTAGGACAGGGGGCTGGGGGCTTAGCAATCAGCCCCAGCATTTT	CASSRTGGWGLSNQPQHF
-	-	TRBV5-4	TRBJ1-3	TGTGCCAGCAGCTCTAGGGGACTCTCTGGAAACACCATATATTTT	CASSSRGLSGNTIYF
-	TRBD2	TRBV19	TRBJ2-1	TGTGCCAGTGGTCCGGGGGGGCGCGGTGAGCAGTTCTTC	CASGPGGRGEQFF
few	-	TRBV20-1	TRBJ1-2	TGCAGTGCCAATTCAGGGGTCGGCTACACCTTC	CSANSGVGYTF
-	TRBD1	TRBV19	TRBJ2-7	TGTGCCAGTAGTCCCTCGGACAGGGGATACGAGCAGTACTTC	CASSPSDRGYEQYF
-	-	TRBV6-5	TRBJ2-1	TGTGCCAGCACCCCGGCGGGATATCCTTACAATGAGCAGTTCTTC	CASTPAGYPYNEQFF
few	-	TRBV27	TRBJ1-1	TGTGCCAGCACTCCCCCAAAGCTGAACACTGAAGCTTTCTTT	CASTPPKLNTEAFF
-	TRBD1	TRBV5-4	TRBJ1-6	TGTGCCAGCAGAGACGGACAGGGGGCCTCCTATAATTCACCCCTCCACTTT	CASRDGQGASYNSPLHF
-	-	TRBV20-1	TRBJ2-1	TGCAGTGCTCGGGGGTATGAGCAGTTCTTC	CSARGYEQFF